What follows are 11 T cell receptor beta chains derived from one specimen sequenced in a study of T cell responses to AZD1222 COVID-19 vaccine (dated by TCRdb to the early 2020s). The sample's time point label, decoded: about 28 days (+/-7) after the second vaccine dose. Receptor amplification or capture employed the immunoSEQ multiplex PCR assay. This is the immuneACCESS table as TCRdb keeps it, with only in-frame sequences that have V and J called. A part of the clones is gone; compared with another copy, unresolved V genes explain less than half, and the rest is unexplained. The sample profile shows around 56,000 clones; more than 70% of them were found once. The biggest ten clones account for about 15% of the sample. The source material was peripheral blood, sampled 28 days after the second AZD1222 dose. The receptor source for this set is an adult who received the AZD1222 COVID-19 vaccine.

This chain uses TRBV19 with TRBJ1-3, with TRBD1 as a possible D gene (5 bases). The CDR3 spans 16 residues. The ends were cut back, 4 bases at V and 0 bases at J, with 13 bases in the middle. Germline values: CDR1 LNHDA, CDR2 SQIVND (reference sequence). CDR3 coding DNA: TGTGCCAGTAGTAGACAAGGGACGGGCTCTGGAAACACCATATATTTT. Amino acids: CASSRQGTGSGNTIYF. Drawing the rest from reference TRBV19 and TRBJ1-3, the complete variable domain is DGGITQSPKYLFRKEGQNVTLSCEQNLNHDAMYWYRQDPGQGLRLIYYSQIVNDFQKGDIAEGYSVSREKKESFPLTVTSAQKNPTAFYLCASSRQGTGSGNTIYFGEGSWLTVV.

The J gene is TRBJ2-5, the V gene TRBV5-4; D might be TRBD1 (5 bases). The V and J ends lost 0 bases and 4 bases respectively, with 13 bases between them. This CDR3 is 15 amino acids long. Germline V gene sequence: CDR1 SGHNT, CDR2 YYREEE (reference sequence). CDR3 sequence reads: CASSLDQGRGETQYF. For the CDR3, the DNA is TGTGCCAGCAGCTTGGATCAGGGAAGGGGAGAGACCCAGTACTTC.

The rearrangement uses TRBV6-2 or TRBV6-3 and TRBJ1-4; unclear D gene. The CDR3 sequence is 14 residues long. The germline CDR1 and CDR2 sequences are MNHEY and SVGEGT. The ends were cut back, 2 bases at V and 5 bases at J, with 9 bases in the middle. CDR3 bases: TGTGCCAGCAGTTACGGCAGAACGAATGAAAAACTGTTTTTT. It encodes CASSYGRTNEKLFF.

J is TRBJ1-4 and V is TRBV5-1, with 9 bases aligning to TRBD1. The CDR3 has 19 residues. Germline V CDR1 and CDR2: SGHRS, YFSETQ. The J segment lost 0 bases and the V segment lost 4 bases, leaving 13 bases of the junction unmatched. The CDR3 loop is CASSRGTGLLIATNEKLFF. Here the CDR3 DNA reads TGCGCCAGCAGCAGGGGGACAGGGTTACTAATTGCAACTAATGAAAAACTGTTTTTT.

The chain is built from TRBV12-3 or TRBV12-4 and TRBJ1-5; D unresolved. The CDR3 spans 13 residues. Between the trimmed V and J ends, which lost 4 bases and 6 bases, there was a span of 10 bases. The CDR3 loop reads CASSSSPSQPQHF. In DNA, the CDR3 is TGTGCCAGCAGTTCTTCCCCAAGTCAGCCCCAGCATTTT.

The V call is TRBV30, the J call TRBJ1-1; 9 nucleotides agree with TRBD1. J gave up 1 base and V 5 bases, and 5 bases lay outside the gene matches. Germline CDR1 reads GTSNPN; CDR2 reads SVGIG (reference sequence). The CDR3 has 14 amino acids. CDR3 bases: TGTGCCTGGGCCGGACAGGGGCGGAACACTGAAGCTTTCTTT. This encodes CAWAGQGRNTEAFF.

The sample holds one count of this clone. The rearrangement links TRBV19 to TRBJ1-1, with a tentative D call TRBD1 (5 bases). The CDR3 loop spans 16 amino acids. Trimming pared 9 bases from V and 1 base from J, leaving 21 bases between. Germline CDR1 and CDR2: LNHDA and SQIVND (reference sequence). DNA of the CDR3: TGTGCCAGCCACCCGCGGGGGGTAACAGCGAACACTGAAGCTTTCTTT. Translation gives CASHPRGVTANTEAFF.

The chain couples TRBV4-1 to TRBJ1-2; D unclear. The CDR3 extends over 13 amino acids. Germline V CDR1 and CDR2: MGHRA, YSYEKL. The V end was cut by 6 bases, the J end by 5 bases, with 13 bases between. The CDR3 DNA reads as TGCGCCAGCAGTCCGCCCGGGAAATATGGCTACACCTTC. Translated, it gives CASSPPGKYGYTF.

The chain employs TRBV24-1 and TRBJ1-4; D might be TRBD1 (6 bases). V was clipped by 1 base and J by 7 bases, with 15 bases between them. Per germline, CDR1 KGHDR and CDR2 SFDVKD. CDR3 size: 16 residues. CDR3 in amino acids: CATSDFQQGRGEKLFF. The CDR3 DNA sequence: TGTGCCACCAGTGATTTCCAACAGGGAAGGGGTGAAAAACTGTTTTTT.

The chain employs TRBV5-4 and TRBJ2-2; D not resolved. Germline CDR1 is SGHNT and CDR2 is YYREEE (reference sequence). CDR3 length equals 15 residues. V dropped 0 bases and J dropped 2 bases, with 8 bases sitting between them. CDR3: CASSLGTLNTGELFF. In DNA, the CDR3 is TGTGCCAGCAGCTTGGGAACGCTTAACACCGGGGAGCTGTTTTTT.

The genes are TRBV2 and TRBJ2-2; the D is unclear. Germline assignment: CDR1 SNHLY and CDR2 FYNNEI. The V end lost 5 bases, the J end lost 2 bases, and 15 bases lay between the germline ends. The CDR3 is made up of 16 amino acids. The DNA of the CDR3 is TGTGCCAGCAGTTCCACCCAGCGAAGAAACACCGGGGAGCTGTTTTTT. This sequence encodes CASSSTQRRNTGELFF.